The 14 T cell receptor beta chains below come from one sample, sequenced in a study of blood T cell repertoires in COVID-19. Some clones are missing from TCRdb's copy, which holds only in-frame ones; the method was immunoSEQ multiplex PCR. The sample has about 230,000 clones, around 85% seen once. The sample was peripheral blood. The receptor set was obtained from a woman of 80 years or more with acute or convalescent COVID-19.

The chain is built from TRBV11-1 and TRBJ1-2; weak D call: TRBD1 (6 bases). The germline CDR1 and CDR2 sequences are SGHAT and FQDESV (reference sequence). The CDR3 is 13 amino acids. Between the trimmed V and J ends, which lost 5 bases and 6 bases, there was a span of 13 bases. CDR3 in DNA: TGTGCCAGCAGCCGGACAGCGAGGGATGGCTACACCTTC. This encodes CASSRTARDGYTF.

This clone was seen a few times. The V gene is TRBV5-4, the J gene TRBJ2-3; 7 bases fit TRBD2. Germline V CDR1 and CDR2: SGHNT, YYREEE (reference sequence). The CDR3 has 13 residues. J lost 6 bases, V lost 9 bases, and 10 bases had no gene match. CDR3 residues: CAIGSGAQDTQYF. The DNA of the CDR3 is TGTGCCATTGGCAGCGGGGCCCAGGATACGCAGTATTTT.

As to this clone: Other nucleotide sequences in the sample specify the same CDR3. CDR3 bases: TGCGCCAGCAGCCTGGGACAGGGCTCCTACAATGAGCAGTTCTTC. Its protein is CASSLGQGSYNEQFF. The chain uses TRBV5-1 and TRBJ2-1, with 9 bases aligning to TRBD1. Losses at the gene ends were 4 bases for V and 0 bases for J; bases not matched to a gene: 2. Looked up from germline, CDR1 is SGHRS and CDR2 is YFSETQ. CDR3 size: 15 residues.

The rearrangement joins TRBV7-9 to TRBJ2-3; no reliable D call. Trimming removed 4 bases at V and 5 bases at J, with 7 bases between. The CDR3 totals 12 residues. Germline V gives CDR1 SEHNR, CDR2 FQNEAQ (reference sequence). CDR3 in amino acids: CASSSSRDTQYF. In DNA form, the CDR3 reads TGTGCCAGCAGCTCCTCGAGAGATACGCAGTATTTT.

The J gene is TRBJ1-4, the V gene TRBV7-9, with 8 bases identical to TRBD1. Germline CDR1 SEHNR, CDR2 FQNEAQ (reference sequence). The CDR3 length is 15 residues. V shed 6 bases, J shed 7 bases, and the junction held 10 bases outside the gene matches. This CDR3 is CASSLSGGVSEKLFF. In DNA, the CDR3 is TGTGCCAGCAGTCTCTCAGGGGGCGTAAGTGAAAAACTGTTTTTT.

The gene calls are TRBV7-9 and TRBJ1-2; weak D call: TRBD1 (6 bases). CDR1 is SEHNR and CDR2 is FQNEAQ in the germline V gene (reference sequence). The CDR3 is 12 residues long. V dropped 6 bases and J dropped 4 bases, with 9 bases sitting between them. In DNA, the CDR3 is TGTGCCAGCAGGAGGGGGGGCTATGGCTACACCTTC. Its protein is CASRRGGYGYTF.

The sample holds a few counts of this clone. V gene TRBV4-1 combines with J gene TRBJ2-7, with 13 bases that match TRBD2. J was trimmed by 3 bases and V by 4 bases; bases with no gene match: 0. The CDR3 contains 14 residues. Per germline, CDR1 MGHRA and CDR2 YSYEKL. The CDR3 region has the DNA TGCGCCAGCAGCCGGACTAGCGGGGGCTACGAGCAGTACTTC. This encodes CASSRTSGGYEQYF.

This sequence joins TRBV29-1 and TRBJ2-5; TRBD1 might be the D (8 bases). CDR3 length: 13 amino acids. Trimming removed 4 bases from V and 6 bases from J, with 15 bases in between. CDR1 is SQVTM and CDR2 is ANQGSEA in the germline V gene. The CDR3 here is CSVVQGGRQTQYF. DNA for the CDR3: TGCAGCGTTGTACAGGGGGGGAGACAGACCCAGTACTTC.

This clone was seen only once. V and J are TRBV28 and TRBJ2-2; 7 bases map to TRBD1. The ends lost 2 bases at V and 4 bases at J; junction bases unmatched: 1. This CDR3 region has 14 residues. The germline V gene encodes CDR1 MDHEN and CDR2 SYDVKM. The CDR3, as DNA: TGTGCCAGCAGTTTACACAGGGGCACCGGGGAGCTGTTTTTT. It is translated as CASSLHRGTGELFF.

In its sample, this clone was seen once. The genes are TRBV6-5 and TRBJ2-7, with 10 bases matching TRBD1. The ends lost 6 bases at V and 4 bases at J; junction bases unmatched: 6. This CDR3 is built from 14 residues. Germline V gene sequence: CDR1 MNHEY, CDR2 SVGAGI. The CDR3 reads CASRRQGAIYEQYF. CDR3 DNA sequence: TGTGCCAGCAGACGACAGGGGGCGATATACGAGCAGTACTTC.

This chain joins TRBV3-1 (or the pseudogene TRBV3-2) and TRBJ2-5; the match to TRBD2 covers 11 bases. Per germline, CDR1 LGHDT and CDR2 YNNKEL (reference sequence). J gave up 4 bases and V 4 bases, and 2 bases lay outside the gene matches. This CDR3 is built from 14 residues. CDR3 amino acids: CASSLLAGGETQYF. CDR3 nucleotide sequence: TGTGCCAGCAGCCTTCTAGCGGGGGGAGAGACCCAGTACTTC.

V is TRBV28 and J is TRBJ1-5; 8 bases line up with TRBD1. CDR3 length: 15 amino acids. V lost 2 bases and J lost 11; bases outside the gene matches: 11. Looked up from germline, CDR1 is MDHEN and CDR2 is SYDVKM. The CDR3 loop is CASSLRGQVVWTQHF. For the CDR3, the DNA is TGTGCCAGCAGTTTAAGGGGACAGGTGGTATGGACCCAGCATTTT.

The CDR3 loop is CASSLAGGATDTQYF. In nucleotides, the CDR3 is TGTGCCAGCAGTCTAGCGGGAGGCGCCACAGATACGCAGTATTTT. The chain carries TRBV28 and TRBJ2-3; 11 bases fit TRBD2. This CDR3 is 15 amino acids long. The germline gives CDR1 MDHEN, CDR2 SYDVKM. Losses at the gene ends were 5 bases for V and 2 bases for J; bases not matched to a gene: 3.

This chain links TRBV4-1 with TRBJ1-3, with 7 nucleotides matching TRBD1. The V gene end was trimmed by 5 bases and the J gene end by 0 bases; junction bases not matched to a gene: 13. The CDR3 loop spans 18 amino acids. CDR1 is MGHRA and CDR2 is YSYEKL in the germline V gene. This CDR3 is CASSSHPRGPSSGNTIYF. The CDR3 bases are TGCGCCAGCAGCTCCCACCCAAGGGGGCCCAGCTCTGGAAACACCATATATTTT.